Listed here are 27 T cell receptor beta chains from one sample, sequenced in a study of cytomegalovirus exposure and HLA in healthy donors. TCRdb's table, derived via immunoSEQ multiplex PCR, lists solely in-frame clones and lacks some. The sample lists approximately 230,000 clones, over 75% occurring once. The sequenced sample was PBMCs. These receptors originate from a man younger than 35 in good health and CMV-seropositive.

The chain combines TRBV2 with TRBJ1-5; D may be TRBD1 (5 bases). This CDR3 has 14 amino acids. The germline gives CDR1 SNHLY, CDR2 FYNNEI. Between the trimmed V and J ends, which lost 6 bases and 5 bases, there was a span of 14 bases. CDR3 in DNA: TGTGCCAGCAGCGACAAGAGGGGAGATCAGCCCCAGCATTTT. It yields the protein CASSDKRGDQPQHF.

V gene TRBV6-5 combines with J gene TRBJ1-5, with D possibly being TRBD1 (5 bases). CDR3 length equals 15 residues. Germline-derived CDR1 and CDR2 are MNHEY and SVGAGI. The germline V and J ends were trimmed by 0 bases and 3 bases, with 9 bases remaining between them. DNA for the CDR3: TGTGCCAGCAGTTACTCGGGGCGAGACAATCAGCCCCAGCATTTT. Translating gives CASSYSGRDNQPQHF.

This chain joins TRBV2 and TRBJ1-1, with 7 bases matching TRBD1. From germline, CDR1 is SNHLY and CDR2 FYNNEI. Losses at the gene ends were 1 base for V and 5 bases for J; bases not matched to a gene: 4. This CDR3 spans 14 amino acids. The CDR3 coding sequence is TGTGCCAGCAGTGAAGGCAGGGGGAAAACTGAAGCTTTCTTT. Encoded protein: CASSEGRGKTEAFF.

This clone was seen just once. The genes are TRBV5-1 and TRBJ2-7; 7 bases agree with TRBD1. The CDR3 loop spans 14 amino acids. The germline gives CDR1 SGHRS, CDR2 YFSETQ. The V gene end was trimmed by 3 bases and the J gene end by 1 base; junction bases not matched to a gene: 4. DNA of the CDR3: TGCGCCAGCAGCTGGGGGACAGATTCCTACGAGCAGTACTTC. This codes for CASSWGTDSYEQYF.

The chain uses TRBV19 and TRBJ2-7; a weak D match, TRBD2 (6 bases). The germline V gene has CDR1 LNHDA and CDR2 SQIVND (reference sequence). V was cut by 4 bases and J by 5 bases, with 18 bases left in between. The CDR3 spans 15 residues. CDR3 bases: TGTGCCAGTAGTACCCAGGCGGGGCAGGGTAACGAGCAGTACTTC. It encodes CASSTQAGQGNEQYF.

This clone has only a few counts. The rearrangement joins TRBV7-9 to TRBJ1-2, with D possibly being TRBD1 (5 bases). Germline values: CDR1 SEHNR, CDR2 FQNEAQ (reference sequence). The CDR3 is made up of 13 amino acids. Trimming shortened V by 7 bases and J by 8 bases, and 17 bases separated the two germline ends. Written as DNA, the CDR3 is TGTGCCAGCACCAAAGGGGAGGGTGGCGGCTACACCTTC. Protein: CASTKGEGGGYTF.

Here the CDR3 reads CASSQEPSGRAYEQYF. CDR3 nucleotides: TGTGCCAGCAGCCAAGAGCCTAGCGGGAGGGCCTACGAGCAGTACTTC. This rearrangement joins TRBV4-2 to TRBJ2-7; 12 bases are a match to TRBD2. The CDR3 contains 16 residues. The V segment lost 0 bases and the J segment 2 bases; nucleotides outside the gene matches: 2. The germline CDR1 and CDR2 sequences are LGHNA and YNFKEQ.

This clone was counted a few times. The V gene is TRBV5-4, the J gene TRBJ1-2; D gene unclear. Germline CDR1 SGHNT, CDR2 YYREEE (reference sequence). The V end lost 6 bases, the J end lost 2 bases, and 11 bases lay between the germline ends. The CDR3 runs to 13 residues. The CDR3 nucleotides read TGTGCCAGCACTAGCGGACGGAACTATGGCTACACCTTC. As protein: CASTSGRNYGYTF. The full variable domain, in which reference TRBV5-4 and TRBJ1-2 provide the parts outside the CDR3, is ETGVTQSPTHLIKTRGQQVTLRCSSQSGHNTVSWYQQALGQGPQFIFQYYREEENGRGNFPPRFSGLQFPNYSSELNVNALELDDSALYLCASTSGRNYGYTFGSGTRLTVV.

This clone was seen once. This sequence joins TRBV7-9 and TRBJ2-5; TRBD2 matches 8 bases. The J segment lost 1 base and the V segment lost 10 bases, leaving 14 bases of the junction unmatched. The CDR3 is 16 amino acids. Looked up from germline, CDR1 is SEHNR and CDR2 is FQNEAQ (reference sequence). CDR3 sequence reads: CATEHPGLGSQETQYF. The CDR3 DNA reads TGTGCCACCGAACACCCGGGACTAGGGAGCCAAGAGACCCAGTACTTC.

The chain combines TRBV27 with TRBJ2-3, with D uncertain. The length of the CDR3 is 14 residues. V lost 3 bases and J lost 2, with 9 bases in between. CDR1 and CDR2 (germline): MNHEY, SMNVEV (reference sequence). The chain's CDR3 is CASSFVGSTDTQYF. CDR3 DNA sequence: TGTGCCAGCAGTTTTGTAGGGTCCACAGATACGCAGTATTTT.

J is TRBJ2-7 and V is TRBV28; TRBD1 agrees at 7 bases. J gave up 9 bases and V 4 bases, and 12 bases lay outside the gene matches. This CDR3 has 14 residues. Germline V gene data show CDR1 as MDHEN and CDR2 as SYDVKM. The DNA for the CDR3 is TGTGCCAGCAGTTCCGGACAGGCCCCAAGATCGCAGTACTTC. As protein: CASSSGQAPRSQYF.

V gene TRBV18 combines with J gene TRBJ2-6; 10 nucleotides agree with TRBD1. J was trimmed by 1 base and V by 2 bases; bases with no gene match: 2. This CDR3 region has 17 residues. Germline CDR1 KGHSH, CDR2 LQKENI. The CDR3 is CASSPGQGGSGANVLTF. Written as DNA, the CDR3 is TGTGCCAGCTCACCAGGACAGGGGGGATCTGGGGCCAACGTCCTGACTTTC.

Here the CDR3 DNA reads TGTGCCAGCAGCCCCAGCGGGAGTCAAGATACGCAGTATTTT. Protein product: CASSPSGSQDTQYF. This rearrangement joins TRBV7-8 to TRBJ2-3; 8 bases fit TRBD2. CDR1 and CDR2 from the germline V gene are SGHVS and FQNEAQ. There are 14 residues in the CDR3. J lost 5 bases, V lost 5 bases, and 6 bases had no gene match.

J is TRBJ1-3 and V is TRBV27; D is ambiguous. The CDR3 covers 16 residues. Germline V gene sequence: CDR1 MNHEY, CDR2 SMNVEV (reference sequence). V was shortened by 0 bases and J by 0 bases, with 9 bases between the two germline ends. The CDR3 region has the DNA TGTGCCAGCAGTTTATCTACACCGAGCTCTGGAAACACCATATATTTT. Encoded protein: CASSLSTPSSGNTIYF.

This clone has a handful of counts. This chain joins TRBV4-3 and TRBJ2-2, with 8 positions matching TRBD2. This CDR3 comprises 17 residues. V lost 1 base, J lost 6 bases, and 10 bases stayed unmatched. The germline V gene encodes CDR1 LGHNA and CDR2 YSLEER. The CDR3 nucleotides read TGCGCCAGCAGCCAAGGGATCAGCGGGAGAAGCGCCGGGGAGCTGTTTTTT. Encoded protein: CASSQGISGRSAGELFF.

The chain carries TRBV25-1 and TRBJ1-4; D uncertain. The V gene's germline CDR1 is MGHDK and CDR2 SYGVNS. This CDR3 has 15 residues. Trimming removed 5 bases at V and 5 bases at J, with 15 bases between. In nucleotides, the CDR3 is TGTGCCAGCAGTCACCGGACGGTGCTAAATGAAAAACTGTTTTTT. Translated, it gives CASSHRTVLNEKLFF.

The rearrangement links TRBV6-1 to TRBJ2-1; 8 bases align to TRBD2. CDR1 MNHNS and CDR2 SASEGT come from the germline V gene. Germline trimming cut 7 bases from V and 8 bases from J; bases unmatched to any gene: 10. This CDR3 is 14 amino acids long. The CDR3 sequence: CASTIGGLVYEQFF. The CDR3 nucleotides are TGTGCCAGCACCATAGGGGGACTAGTATATGAGCAGTTCTTC.

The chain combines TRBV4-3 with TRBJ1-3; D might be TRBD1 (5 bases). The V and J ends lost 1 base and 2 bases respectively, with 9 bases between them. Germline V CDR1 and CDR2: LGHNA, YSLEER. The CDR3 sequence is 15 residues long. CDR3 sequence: CASSQGQSTGNTIYF. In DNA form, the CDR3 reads TGCGCCAGCAGCCAAGGACAGAGCACTGGAAACACCATATATTTT.

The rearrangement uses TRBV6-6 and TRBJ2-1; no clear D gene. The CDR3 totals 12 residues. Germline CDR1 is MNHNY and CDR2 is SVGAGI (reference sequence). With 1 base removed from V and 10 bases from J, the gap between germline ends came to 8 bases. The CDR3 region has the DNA TGTGCCAGCAGTTACTTTCCAGGAGAGCAGTTCTTC. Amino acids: CASSYFPGEQFF.

The CDR3 nucleotides are TGTGCCAGCAGTCGGACAGTTCACCCCGAAAAACTGTTTTTT. Amino acid sequence: CASSRTVHPEKLFF. This chain connects TRBV28 to TRBJ1-4; a possible D gene is TRBD1 (6 bases). The CDR3 covers 14 residues. CDR1 MDHEN and CDR2 SYDVKM come from the germline V gene. V was cut by 5 bases and J by 8 bases, with 15 bases left in between.

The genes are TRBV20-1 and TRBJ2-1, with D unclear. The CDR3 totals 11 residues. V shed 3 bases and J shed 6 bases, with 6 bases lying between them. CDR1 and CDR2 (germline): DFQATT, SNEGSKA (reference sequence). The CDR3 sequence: CSASTLNEQFF. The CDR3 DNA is TGCAGTGCTAGCACCCTCAATGAGCAGTTCTTC.

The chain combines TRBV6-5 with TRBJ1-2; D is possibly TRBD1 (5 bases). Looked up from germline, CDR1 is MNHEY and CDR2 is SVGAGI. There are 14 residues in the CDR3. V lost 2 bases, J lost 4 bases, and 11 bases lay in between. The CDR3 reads CASSYRGASYGYTF. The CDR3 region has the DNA TGTGCCAGCAGTTACCGTGGGGCGAGCTATGGCTACACCTTC.

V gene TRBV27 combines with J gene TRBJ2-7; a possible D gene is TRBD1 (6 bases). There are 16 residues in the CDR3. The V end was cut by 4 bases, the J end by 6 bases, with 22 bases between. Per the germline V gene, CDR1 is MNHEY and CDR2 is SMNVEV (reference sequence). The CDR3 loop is CASSYRQVGRGGEQYF. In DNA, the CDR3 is TGTGCCAGCAGTTACAGACAGGTGGGTCGGGGTGGCGAGCAGTACTTC.

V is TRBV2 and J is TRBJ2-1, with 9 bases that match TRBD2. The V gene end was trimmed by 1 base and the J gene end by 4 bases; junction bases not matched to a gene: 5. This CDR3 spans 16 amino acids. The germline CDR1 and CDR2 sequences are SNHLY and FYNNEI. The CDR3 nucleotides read TGTGCCAGCAGTGAAGGGGCGGGAGGGCCGTACAATGAGCAGTTCTTC. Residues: CASSEGAGGPYNEQFF.

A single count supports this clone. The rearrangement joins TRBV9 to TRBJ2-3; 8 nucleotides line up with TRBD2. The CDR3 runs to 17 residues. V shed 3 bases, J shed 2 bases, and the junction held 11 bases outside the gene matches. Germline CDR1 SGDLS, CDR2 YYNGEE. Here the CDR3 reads CASSGPASGGDTDTQYF. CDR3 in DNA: TGTGCCAGCAGCGGACCCGCATCCGGGGGGGACACAGATACGCAGTATTTT.

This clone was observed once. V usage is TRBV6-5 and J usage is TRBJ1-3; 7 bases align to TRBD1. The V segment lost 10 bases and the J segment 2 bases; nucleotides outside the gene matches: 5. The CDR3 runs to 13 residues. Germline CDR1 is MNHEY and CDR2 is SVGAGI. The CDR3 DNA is TGTGCCACCGCACAGGGGCCTGGAAACACCATATATTTT. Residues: CATAQGPGNTIYF.

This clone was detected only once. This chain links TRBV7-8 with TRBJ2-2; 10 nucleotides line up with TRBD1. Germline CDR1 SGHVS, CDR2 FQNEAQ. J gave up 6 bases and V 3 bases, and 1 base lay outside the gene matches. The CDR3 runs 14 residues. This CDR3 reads CASSLTGGAGELFF. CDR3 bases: TGTGCCAGCAGCTTGACAGGGGGCGCCGGGGAGCTGTTTTTT.